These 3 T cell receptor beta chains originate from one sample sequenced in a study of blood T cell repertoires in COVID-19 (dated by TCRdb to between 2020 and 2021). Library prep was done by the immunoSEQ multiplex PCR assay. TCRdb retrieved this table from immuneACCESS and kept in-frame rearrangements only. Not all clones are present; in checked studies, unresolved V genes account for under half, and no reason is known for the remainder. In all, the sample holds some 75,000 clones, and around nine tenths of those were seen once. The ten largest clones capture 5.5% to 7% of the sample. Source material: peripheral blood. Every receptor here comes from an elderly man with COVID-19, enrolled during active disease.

The CDR3 protein is CASSLLAGLAKNIQYF. CDR3 DNA: TGTGCCAGCAGCTTGCTAGCGGGCCTAGCCAAAAACATTCAGTACTTC. This sequence joins TRBV7-8 and TRBJ2-4; 8 bases match TRBD2. CDR3 size: 16 residues. Germline CDR1 and CDR2: SGHVS and FQNEAQ. J was trimmed by 0 bases and V by 3 bases; bases with no gene match: 4.

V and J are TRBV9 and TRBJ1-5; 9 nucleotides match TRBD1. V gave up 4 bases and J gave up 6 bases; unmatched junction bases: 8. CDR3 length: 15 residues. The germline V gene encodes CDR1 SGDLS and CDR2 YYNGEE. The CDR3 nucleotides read TGTGCCAGCAGCACTGGACAGGGGCAGGGTCAGCCCCAGCATTTT. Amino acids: CASSTGQGQGQPQHF.

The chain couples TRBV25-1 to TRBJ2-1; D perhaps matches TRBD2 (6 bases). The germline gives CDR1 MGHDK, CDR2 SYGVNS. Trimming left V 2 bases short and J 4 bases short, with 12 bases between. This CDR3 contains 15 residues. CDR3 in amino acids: CASSERSGGYNEQFF. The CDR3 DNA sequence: TGTGCCAGCAGTGAACGATCCGGGGGTTACAATGAGCAGTTCTTC.